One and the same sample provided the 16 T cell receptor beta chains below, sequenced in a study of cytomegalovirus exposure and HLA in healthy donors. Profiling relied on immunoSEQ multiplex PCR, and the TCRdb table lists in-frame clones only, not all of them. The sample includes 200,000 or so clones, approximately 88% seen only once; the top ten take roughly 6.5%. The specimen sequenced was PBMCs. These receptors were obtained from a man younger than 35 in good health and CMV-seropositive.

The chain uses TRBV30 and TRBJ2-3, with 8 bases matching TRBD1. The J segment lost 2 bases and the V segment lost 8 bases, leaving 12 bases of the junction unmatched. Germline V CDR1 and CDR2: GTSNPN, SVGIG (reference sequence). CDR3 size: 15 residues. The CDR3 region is CAGGPGGQVTDTQYF. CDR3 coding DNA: TGTGCCGGAGGCCCTGGGGGACAGGTCACAGATACGCAGTATTTT.

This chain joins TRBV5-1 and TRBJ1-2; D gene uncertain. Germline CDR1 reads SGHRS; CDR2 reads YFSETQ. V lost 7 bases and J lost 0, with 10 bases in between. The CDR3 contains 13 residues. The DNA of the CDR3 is TGCGCCAGCCGAGTATATACTAACTATGGCTACACCTTC. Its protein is CASRVYTNYGYTF.

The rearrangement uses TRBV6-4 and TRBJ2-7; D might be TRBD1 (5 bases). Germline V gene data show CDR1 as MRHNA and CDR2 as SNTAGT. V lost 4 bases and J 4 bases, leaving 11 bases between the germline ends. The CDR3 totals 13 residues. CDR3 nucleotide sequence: TGTGCCAGCAGTGTGCGCAGGGATTACGAGCAGTACTTC. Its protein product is CASSVRRDYEQYF.

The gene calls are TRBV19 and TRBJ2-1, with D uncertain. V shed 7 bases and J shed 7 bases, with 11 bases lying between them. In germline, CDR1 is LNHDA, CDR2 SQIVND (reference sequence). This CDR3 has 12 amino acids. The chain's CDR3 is CASNRPTNEQFF. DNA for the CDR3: TGTGCCAGTAATCGGCCGACAAATGAGCAGTTCTTC. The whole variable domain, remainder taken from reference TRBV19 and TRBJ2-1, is DGGITQSPKYLFRKEGQNVTLSCEQNLNHDAMYWYRQDPGQGLRLIYYSQIVNDFQKGDIAEGYSVSREKKESFPLTVTSAQKNPTAFYLCASNRPTNEQFFGPGTRLTVL.

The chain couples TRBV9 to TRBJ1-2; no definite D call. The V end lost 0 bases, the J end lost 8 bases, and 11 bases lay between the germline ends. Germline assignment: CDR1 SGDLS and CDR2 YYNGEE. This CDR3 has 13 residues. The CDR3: CASSVGRGGGYTF. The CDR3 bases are TGTGCCAGCAGCGTAGGCCGCGGAGGAGGCTACACCTTC. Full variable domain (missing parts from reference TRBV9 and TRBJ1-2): DSGVTQTPKHLITATGQRVTLRCSPRSGDLSVYWYQQSLDQGLQFLIQYYNGEERAKGNILERFSAQQFPDLHSELNLSSLELGDSALYFCASSVGRGGGYTFGSGTRLTVV.

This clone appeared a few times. The DNA for the CDR3 is TGTGCCAGCAGCCGCCCGGGACAGAACTATGGCTACACCTTC. It encodes CASSRPGQNYGYTF. The gene calls are TRBV28 and TRBJ1-2; 7 nucleotides agree with TRBD1. The germline V gene encodes CDR1 MDHEN and CDR2 SYDVKM. Losses at the gene ends were 6 bases for V and 2 bases for J; bases not matched to a gene: 6. This CDR3 is built from 14 residues.

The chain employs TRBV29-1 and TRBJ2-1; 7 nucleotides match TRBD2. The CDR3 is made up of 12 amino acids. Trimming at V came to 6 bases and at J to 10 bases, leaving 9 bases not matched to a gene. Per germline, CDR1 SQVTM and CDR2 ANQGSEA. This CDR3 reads CSVAREVREQFF. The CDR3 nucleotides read TGCAGCGTCGCCCGGGAGGTGAGGGAGCAGTTCTTC.

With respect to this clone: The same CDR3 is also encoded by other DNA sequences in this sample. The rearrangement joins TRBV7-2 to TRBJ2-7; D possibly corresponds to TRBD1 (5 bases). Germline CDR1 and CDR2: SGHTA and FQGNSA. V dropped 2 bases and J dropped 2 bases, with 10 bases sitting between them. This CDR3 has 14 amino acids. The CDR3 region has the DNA TGTGCCAGCAGCTTATACAAAGGGGCCTACGAGCAGTACTTC. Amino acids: CASSLYKGAYEQYF. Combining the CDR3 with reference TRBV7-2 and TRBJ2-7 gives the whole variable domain GAGVSQSPSNKVTEKGKDVELRCDPISGHTALYWYRQSLGQGLEFLIYFQGNSAPDKSGLPSDRFSAERTGGSVSTLTIQRTQQEDSAVYLCASSLYKGAYEQYFGPGTRLTVT.

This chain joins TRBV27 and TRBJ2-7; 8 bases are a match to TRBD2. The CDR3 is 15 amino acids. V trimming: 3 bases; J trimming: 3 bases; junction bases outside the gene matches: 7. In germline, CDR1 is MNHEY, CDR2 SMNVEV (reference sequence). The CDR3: CASSLRLARSYEQYF. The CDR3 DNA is TGTGCCAGCAGTTTGAGACTAGCGCGAAGCTACGAGCAGTACTTC.

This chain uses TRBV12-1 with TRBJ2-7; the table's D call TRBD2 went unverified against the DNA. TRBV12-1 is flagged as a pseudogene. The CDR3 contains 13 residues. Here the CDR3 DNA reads TGTGCCAGCAGCCTGGGGGAGGGGTACGAGCAGTACTTC. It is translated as CASSLGEGYEQYF.

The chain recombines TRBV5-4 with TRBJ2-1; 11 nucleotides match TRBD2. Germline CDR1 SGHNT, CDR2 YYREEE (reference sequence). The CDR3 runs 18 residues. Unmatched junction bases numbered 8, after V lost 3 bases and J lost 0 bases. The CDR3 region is CASSSGTSGPPSYNEQFF. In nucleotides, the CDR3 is TGTGCCAGCAGCTCCGGGACTAGCGGTCCACCCTCCTACAATGAGCAGTTCTTC.

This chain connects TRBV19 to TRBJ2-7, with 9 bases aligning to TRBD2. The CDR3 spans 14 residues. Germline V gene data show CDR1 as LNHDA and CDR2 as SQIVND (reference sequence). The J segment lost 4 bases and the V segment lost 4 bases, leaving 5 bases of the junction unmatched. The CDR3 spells CASSTRLAAYEQYF. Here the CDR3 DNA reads TGTGCCAGTAGTACCAGACTAGCGGCGTACGAGCAGTACTTC.

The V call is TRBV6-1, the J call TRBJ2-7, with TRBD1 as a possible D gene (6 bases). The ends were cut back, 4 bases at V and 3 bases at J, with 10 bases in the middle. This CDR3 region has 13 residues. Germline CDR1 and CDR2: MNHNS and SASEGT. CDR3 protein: CASSAEGGYEQYF. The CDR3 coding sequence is TGTGCCAGCAGTGCGGAAGGGGGCTACGAGCAGTACTTC.

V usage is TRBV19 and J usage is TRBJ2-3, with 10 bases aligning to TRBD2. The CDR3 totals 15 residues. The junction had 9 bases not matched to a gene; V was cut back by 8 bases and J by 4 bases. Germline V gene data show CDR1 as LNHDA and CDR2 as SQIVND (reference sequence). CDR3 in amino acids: CASQTLAGASDTQYF. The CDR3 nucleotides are TGTGCCAGTCAAACCCTAGCGGGAGCGTCAGATACGCAGTATTTT.

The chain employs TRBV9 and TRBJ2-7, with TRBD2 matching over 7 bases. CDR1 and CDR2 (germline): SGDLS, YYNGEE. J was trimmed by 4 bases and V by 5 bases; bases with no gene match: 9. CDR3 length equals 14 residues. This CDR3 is CASSVGWEGYEQYF. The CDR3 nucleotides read TGTGCCAGCAGTGTCGGGTGGGAGGGGTACGAGCAGTACTTC.

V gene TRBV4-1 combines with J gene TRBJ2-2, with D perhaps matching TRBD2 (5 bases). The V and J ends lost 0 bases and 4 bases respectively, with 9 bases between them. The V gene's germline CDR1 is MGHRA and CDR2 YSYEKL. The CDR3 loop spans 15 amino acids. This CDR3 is CASSQEAGLTGELFF. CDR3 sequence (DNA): TGCGCCAGCAGCCAAGAGGCCGGACTCACCGGGGAGCTGTTTTTT.